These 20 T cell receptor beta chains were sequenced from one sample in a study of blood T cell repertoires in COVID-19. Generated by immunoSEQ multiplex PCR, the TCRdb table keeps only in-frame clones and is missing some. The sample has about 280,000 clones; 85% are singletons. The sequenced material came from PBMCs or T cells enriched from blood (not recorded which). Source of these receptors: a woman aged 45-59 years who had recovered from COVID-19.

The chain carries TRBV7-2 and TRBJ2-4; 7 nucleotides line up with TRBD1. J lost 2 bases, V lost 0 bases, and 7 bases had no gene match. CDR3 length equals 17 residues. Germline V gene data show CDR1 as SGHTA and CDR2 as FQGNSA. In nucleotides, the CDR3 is TGTGCCAGCAGCTTAGCCCCTTGGACAGGAACCAAAAACATTCAGTACTTC. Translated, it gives CASSLAPWTGTKNIQYF.

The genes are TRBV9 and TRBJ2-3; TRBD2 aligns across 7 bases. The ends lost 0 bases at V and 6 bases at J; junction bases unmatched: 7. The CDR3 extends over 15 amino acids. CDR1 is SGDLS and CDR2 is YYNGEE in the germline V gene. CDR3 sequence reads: CASSVGGGRKDTQYF. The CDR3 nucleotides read TGTGCCAGCAGCGTAGGCGGGGGAAGAAAGGATACGCAGTATTTT. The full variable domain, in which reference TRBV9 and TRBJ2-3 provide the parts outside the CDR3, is DSGVTQTPKHLITATGQRVTLRCSPRSGDLSVYWYQQSLDQGLQFLIQYYNGEERAKGNILERFSAQQFPDLHSELNLSSLELGDSALYFCASSVGGGRKDTQYFGPGTRLTVL.

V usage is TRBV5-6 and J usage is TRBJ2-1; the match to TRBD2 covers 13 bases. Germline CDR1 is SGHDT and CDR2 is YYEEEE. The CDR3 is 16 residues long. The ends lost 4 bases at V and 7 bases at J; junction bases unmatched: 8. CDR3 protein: CASSLRTSGRQNEQFF. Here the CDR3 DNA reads TGTGCCAGCAGCCTTAGGACTAGCGGGAGACAAAATGAGCAGTTCTTC.

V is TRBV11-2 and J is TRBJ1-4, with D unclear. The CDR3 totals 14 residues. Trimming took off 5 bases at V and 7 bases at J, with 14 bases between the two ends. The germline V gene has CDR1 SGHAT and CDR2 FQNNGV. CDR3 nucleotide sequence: TGTGCCAGCAGCCCCGGGCCCCGGGGTGAAAAACTGTTTTTT. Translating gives CASSPGPRGEKLFF. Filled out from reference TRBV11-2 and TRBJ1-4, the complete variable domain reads EAGVAQSPRYKIIEKRQSVAFWCNPISGHATLYWYQQILGQGPKLLIQFQNNGVVDDSQLPKDRFSAERLKGVDSTLKIQPAKLEDSAVYLCASSPGPRGEKLFFGSGTQLSVL.

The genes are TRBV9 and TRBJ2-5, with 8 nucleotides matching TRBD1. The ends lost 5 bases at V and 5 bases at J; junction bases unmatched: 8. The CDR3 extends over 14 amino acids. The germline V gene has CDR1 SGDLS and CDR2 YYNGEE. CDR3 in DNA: TGTGCCAGCAGTTCCCAGGGGGCGGTTGAGACCCAGTACTTC. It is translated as CASSSQGAVETQYF. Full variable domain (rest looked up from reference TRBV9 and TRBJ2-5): DSGVTQTPKHLITATGQRVTLRCSPRSGDLSVYWYQQSLDQGLQFLIQYYNGEERAKGNILERFSAQQFPDLHSELNLSSLELGDSALYFCASSSQGAVETQYFGPGTRLLVL.

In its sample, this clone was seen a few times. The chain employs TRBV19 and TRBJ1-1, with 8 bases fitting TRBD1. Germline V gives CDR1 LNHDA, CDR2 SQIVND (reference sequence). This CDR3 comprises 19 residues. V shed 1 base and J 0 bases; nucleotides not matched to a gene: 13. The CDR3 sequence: CASSIGIGLQGGLNTEAFF. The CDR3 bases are TGTGCCAGTAGTATAGGCATCGGGCTACAGGGGGGACTGAACACTGAAGCTTTCTTT.

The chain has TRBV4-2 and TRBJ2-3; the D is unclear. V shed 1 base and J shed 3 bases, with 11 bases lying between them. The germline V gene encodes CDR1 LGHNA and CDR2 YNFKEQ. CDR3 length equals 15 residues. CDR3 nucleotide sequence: TGTGCCAGCAGCCAAGTTCAGCGAGATACAGATACGCAGTATTTT. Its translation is CASSQVQRDTDTQYF.

CDR3 amino acids: CASSVGWVDRAGYTF. The CDR3 nucleotides are TGTGCCAGCAGCGTAGGATGGGTGGACAGGGCTGGCTACACCTTC. This chain uses TRBV9 with TRBJ1-2, with 8 nucleotides matching TRBD1. V lost 0 bases to trimming and J lost 7 bases; unmatched junction nucleotides: 8. Germline CDR1 SGDLS, CDR2 YYNGEE. The length of the CDR3 is 15 residues.

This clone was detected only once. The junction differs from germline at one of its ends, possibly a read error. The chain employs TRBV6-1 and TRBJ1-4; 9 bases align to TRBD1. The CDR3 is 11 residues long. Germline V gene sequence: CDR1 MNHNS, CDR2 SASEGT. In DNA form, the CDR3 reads TGTGCCAGCAGTGAAAGGACAGGGGCCTATTTT. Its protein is CASSERTGAYF.

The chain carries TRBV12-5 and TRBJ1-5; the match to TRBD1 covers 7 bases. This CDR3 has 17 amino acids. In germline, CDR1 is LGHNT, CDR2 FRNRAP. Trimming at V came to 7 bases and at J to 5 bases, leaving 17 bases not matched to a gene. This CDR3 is CASAVARAGGIDQPQHF. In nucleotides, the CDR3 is TGTGCTAGTGCCGTTGCGCGGGCAGGGGGAATCGATCAGCCCCAGCATTTT. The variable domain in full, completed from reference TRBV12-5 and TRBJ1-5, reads DARVTQTPRHKVTEMGQEVTMRCQPILGHNTVFWYRQTMMQGLELLAYFRNRAPLDDSGMPKDRFSAEMPDATLATLKIQPSEPRDSAVYFCASAVARAGGIDQPQHFGDGTRLSIL.

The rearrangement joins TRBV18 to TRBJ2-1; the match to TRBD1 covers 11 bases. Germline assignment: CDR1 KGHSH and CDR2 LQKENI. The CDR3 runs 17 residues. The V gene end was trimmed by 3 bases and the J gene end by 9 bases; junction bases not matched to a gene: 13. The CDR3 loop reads CASSPPGTGGRGSEQFF. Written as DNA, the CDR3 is TGTGCCAGCTCACCGCCCGGGACAGGGGGTAGGGGCAGTGAGCAGTTCTTC.

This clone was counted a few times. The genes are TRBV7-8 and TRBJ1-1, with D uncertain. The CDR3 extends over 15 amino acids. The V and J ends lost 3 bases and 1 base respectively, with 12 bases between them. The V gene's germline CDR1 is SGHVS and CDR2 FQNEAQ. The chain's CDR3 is CASSFFGEGNTEAFF. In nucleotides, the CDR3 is TGTGCCAGCAGCTTTTTCGGGGAAGGGAACACTGAAGCTTTCTTT.

The CDR3 region is CASSQPSRQGANEQFF. The DNA for the CDR3 is TGTGCCAGCAGCCAACCCTCTAGACAGGGGGCTAATGAGCAGTTCTTC. This chain uses TRBV3-1 (or the pseudogene TRBV3-2) with TRBJ2-1, with TRBD1 matching over 10 bases. Per germline, CDR1 LGHDT and CDR2 YNNKEL (reference sequence). V lost 2 bases to trimming and J lost 7 bases; unmatched junction nucleotides: 8. The CDR3 is made up of 16 amino acids.

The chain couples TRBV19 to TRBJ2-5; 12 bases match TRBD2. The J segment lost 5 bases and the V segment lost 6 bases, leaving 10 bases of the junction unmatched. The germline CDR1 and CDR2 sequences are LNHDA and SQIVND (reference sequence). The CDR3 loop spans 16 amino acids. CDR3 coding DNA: TGTGCCAGTAGCCGAAGGACTAGCGGGGATATGGAGACCCAGTACTTC. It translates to CASSRRTSGDMETQYF.

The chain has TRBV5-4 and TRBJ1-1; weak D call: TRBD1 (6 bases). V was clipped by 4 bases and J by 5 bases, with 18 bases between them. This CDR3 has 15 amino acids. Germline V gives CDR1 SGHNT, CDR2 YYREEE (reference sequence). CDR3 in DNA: TGTGCCAGCAGCATCGGCAGGGGATGGGGGACTGAAGCTTTCTTT. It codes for CASSIGRGWGTEAFF.

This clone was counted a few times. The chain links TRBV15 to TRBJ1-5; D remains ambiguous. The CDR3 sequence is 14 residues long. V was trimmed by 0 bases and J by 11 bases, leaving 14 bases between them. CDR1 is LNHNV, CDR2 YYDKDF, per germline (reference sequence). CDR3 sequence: CATSRERLLVAQHF. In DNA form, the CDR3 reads TGTGCCACCAGCAGAGAGAGACTTCTGGTGGCCCAGCATTTT.

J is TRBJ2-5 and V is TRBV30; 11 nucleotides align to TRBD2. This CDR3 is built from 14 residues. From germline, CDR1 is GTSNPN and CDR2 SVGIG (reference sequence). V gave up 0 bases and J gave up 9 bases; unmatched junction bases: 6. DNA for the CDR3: TGTGCCTGGAGTGTTGGTAGCGGGGGGGAGGCCCAGTACTTC. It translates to CAWSVGSGGEAQYF.

The CDR3: CASSLDPGSINSPLHF. As DNA, the CDR3 is TGCGCCAGCAGCTTGGACCCAGGGTCTATTAATTCACCCCTCCACTTT. The chain couples TRBV5-1 to TRBJ1-6; TRBD1 is a possible D gene (5 bases). Per germline, CDR1 SGHRS and CDR2 YFSETQ. V was cut by 0 bases and J by 6 bases, with 13 bases left in between. The CDR3 runs 16 residues.

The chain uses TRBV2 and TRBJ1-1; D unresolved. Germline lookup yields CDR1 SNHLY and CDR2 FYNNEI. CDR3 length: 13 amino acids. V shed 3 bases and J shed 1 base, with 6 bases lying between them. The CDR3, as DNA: TGTGCCAGCAGTGAGGGAGAGAACACTGAAGCTTTCTTT. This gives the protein CASSEGENTEAFF. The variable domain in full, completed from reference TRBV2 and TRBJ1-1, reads EPEVTQTPSHQVTQMGQEVILRCVPISNHLYFYWYRQILGQKVEFLVSFYNNEISEKSEIFDDQFSVERPDGSNFTLKIRSTKLEDSAMYFCASSEGENTEAFFGQGTRLTVV.

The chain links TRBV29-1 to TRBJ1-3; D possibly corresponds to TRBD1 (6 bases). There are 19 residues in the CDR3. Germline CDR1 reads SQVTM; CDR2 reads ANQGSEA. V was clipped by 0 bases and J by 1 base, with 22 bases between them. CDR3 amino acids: CSVEDRWGPGAVSGNTIYF. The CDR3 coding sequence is TGCAGCGTTGAAGATCGATGGGGGCCAGGGGCCGTTTCTGGAAACACCATATATTTT.